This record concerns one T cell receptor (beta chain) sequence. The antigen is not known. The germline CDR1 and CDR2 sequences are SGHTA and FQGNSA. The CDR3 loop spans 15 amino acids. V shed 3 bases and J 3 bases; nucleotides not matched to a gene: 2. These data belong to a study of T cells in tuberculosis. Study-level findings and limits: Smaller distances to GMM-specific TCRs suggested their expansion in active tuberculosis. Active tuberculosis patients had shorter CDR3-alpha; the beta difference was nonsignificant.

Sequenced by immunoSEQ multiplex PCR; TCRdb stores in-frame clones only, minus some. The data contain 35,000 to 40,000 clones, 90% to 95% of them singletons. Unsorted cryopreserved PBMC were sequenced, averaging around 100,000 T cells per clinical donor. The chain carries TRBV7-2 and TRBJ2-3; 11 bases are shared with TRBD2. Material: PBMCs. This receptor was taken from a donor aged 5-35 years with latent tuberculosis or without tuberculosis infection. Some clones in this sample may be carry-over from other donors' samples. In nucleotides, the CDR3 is TGTGCCAGCAGCTTCGCTAGCGGGGGGACAGATACGCAGTATTTT. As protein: CASSFASGGTDTQYF.